A single sample is the source of the 19 T cell receptor beta chains below, sequenced in a study of T cells in Graves' hyperthyroidism and ophthalmopathy. From RNA transcripts, TCR beta CDR3 regions were amplified. The HTBI primer set drove a first-round RT-PCR of the TCR CDR3. TCRdb used MiXCR to reprocess the multiplex PCR reads, holding one entry per CDR3 protein. The sample lists about 740,000 distinct CDR3 sequences; approximately 15% were seen once. The source material was blood. These receptor sequences come from a woman between 18 and 29 years old with Graves' hyperthyroidism.

This clonotype was observed a few times. The rearrangement links TRBV29-1 to TRBJ2-1; 13 bases align to TRBD2. The CDR3 consists of 14 residues. Unmatched junction bases numbered 3, after V lost 8 bases and J lost 2 bases. Germline V CDR1 and CDR2: SQVTM, ANQGSEA. The CDR3 protein is CSLTSGRAYNEQFF. CDR3 nucleotides: TGCAGCCTAACTAGCGGGAGGGCCTACAATGAGCAGTTCTTC.

The V call is TRBV7-9, the J call TRBJ1-1; D unresolved. There are 14 residues in the CDR3. The V and J ends lost 0 bases and 4 bases respectively, with 9 bases between them. Germline loops: CDR1 SEHNR, CDR2 FQNEAQ (reference sequence). DNA of the CDR3: TGTGCCAGCAGCTTAGCCGAGACAAGCACTGAAGCTTTCTTT. Translating it yields CASSLAETSTEAFF.

V is TRBV20-1 and J is TRBJ2-3; 9 bases map to TRBD2. The CDR3 is 13 residues long. CDR1 and CDR2 (germline): DFQATT, SNEGSKA (reference sequence). J gave up 4 bases and V 7 bases, and 6 bases lay outside the gene matches. CDR3 DNA sequence: TGCAGTGGCGGGAGGGCCCGGGCAGATACGCAGTATTTT. The encoded protein is CSGGRARADTQYF.

This clonotype was recorded a few times. The V gene is TRBV24-1, the J gene TRBJ2-1; TRBD2 aligns across 7 bases. Germline lookup yields CDR1 KGHDR and CDR2 SFDVKD. The trim removed 12 bases at V and 6 bases at J, leaving 10 bases unmatched. The CDR3 totals 13 residues. In DNA, the CDR3 is TGTGCCGCTAACGGCGGGAGTGGCAATGAGCAGTTCTTC. Residues: CAANGGSGNEQFF.

This clonotype was detected once. A read error is likely, as this CDR3 ends without the conserved phenylalanine or tryptophan. The chain uses TRBV4-1 and TRBJ2-1; TRBD2 matches 8 bases. The DNA matches TRBJ2-7 better at its end, which makes the J call doubtful. Germline V gives CDR1 MGHRA, CDR2 YSYEKL. This CDR3 has 17 residues. The CDR3 here is CASSQDGSGSSYNEQYS. The CDR3 DNA sequence: TGCGCCAGCAGCCAAGATGGGAGCGGGAGCTCCTACAATGAGCAGTACTCC.

This clonotype has just one count. The chain combines TRBV27 with TRBJ1-2; D may be TRBD1 (6 bases). Germline lookup yields CDR1 MNHEY and CDR2 SMNVEV (reference sequence). V lost 5 bases and J 7 bases, leaving 20 bases between the germline ends. The CDR3 extends over 15 amino acids. CDR3 in amino acids: CASSPWTASAGGYTF. The CDR3 DNA is TGTGCCAGCAGTCCCTGGACAGCCTCAGCAGGTGGCTACACCTTC.

This clonotype has ten or more counts. V gene TRBV7-9 combines with J gene TRBJ2-1, with 10 bases fitting TRBD2. The CDR3 is 16 residues long. V was pared by 3 bases and J by 10 bases, with 12 bases of the junction left unmatched. The germline CDR1 and CDR2 sequences are SEHNR and FQNEAQ (reference sequence). The DNA of the CDR3 is TGTGCCAGCAGCTTTACTAGCGGGGTTATTGAGGGGGAGCAGTTCTTC. Translation gives CASSFTSGVIEGEQFF.

This clonotype was seen repeatedly, ten times or more. The chain carries TRBV2 and TRBJ1-3; weak D call: TRBD1 (6 bases). There are 18 residues in the CDR3. Germline CDR1 reads SNHLY; CDR2 reads FYNNEI. Trimming removed 2 bases at V and 2 bases at J, with 19 bases between. The CDR3 protein is CASSEFFRTASPGNTIYF. The CDR3 DNA follows: TGTGCCAGCAGTGAATTTTTCCGGACAGCAAGTCCTGGAAACACCATATATTTT.

This sequence joins TRBV5-4 and TRBJ2-6, with D unclear. This CDR3 is 15 amino acids long. V shed 0 bases and J shed 2 bases, with 6 bases lying between them. Germline CDR1 reads SGHNT; CDR2 reads YYREEE (reference sequence). CDR3 DNA sequence: TGTGCCAGCAGCTTGGAGGCAGCTGGGGCCAACGTCCTGACTTTC. Its protein is CASSLEAAGANVLTF.

V is TRBV7-9 and J is TRBJ2-2; TRBD2 agrees at 7 bases. V was pared by 6 bases and J by 3 bases, with 16 bases of the junction left unmatched. The CDR3 is made up of 18 amino acids. Germline CDR1 is SEHNR and CDR2 is FQNEAQ (reference sequence). For the CDR3, the DNA is TGTGCCAGCAGGGGAGGGCTAGCGAGCTCCGGGGACACCGGGGAGCTGTTTTTT. This translates into CASRGGLASSGDTGELFF.

In its sample, this clonotype was seen a few times. The V call is TRBV6-1, the J call TRBJ1-5, with 8 bases that match TRBD1. The V gene's germline CDR1 is MNHNS and CDR2 SASEGT. The V and J ends lost 0 bases and 2 bases, in that order; junction bases with no gene match: 15. The CDR3 extends over 20 amino acids. As DNA, the CDR3 is TGTGCCAGCAGTGAAGCTCGCGGACAGGGCCACTATCTCCGCAATCAGCCCCAGCATTTT. It specifies CASSEARGQGHYLRNQPQHF.

With respect to this clonotype: Just one base apart from a much larger clone, this may be a read error. J is TRBJ2-1 and V is TRBV11-2; 7 bases align to TRBD1. V lost 4 bases to trimming and J lost 7 bases; unmatched junction nucleotides: 10. Germline assignment: CDR1 SGHAT and CDR2 FQNNGV. The CDR3 runs to 15 residues. CDR3: CASSSVGQGENEQFF. As DNA, the CDR3 is TGTGCCAGCAGCTCGGTTGGGCAGGGGGAAAATGAGCAGTTCTTC.

This clonotype was detected once. V is TRBV7-8 and J is TRBJ2-5; TRBD2 aligns across 10 bases. Losses at the gene ends were 3 bases for V and 7 bases for J; bases not matched to a gene: 5. The CDR3 has 14 amino acids. Germline CDR1 and CDR2: SGHVS and FQNEAQ. CDR3 DNA sequence: TGTGCCAGCAGCTTCCTAGCGGGAGAAGTGACCCAGTACTTC. Amino acid sequence: CASSFLAGEVTQYF.

This clonotype showed up many times. The chain carries TRBV2 and TRBJ2-7, with 10 bases matching TRBD2. CDR1 is SNHLY, CDR2 FYNNEI, per germline. The CDR3 consists of 15 residues. After removal of 3 bases from V and 4 bases from J, the junction contained 6 bases not matched to a gene. CDR3 in DNA: TGTGCCAGCAGTGATCCAGCGGGAGGGCCGTACGAGCAGTACTTC. It encodes CASSDPAGGPYEQYF.

In this sample, this clonotype turned up many times. The chain joins TRBV20-1 to TRBJ2-7, with D perhaps matching TRBD1 (6 bases). The V gene's germline CDR1 is DFQATT and CDR2 SNEGSKA (reference sequence). The CDR3 totals 18 residues. The germline V and J ends were trimmed by 0 bases and 5 bases, with 26 bases remaining between them. The CDR3 region is CSARDLGIQGMIPDEQYF. In nucleotides, the CDR3 is TGCAGTGCTAGAGATCTGGGCATACAGGGTATGATCCCTGACGAGCAGTACTTC.

This clonotype was seen many times. At one end the junction does not follow the germline gene, possibly because of a read error. The chain couples TRBV27 to TRBJ2-1; possible D gene TRBD1, 5 bases. CDR1 and CDR2 from the germline V gene are MNHEY and SMNVEV (reference sequence). CDR3 length: 19 amino acids. The CDR3 DNA sequence: TGTGCCAGCAGTTTATCGAGTTTCTACCAGGGTCCCTCCGACAATGAGCAGTTCTTC. As protein: CASSLSSFYQGPSDNEQFF.

This clonotype was seen only a few times. This sequence joins TRBV10-1 and TRBJ1-3, with no clear D. V lost 0 bases, J lost 0 bases, and 6 bases lay in between. CDR1 is WNHNN and CDR2 is SYGVQD in the germline V gene (reference sequence). The CDR3 contains 15 residues. The CDR3 region has the DNA TGCGCCAGCAGTGAGTCGGCGAGCTCTGGAAACACCATATATTTT. It is translated as CASSESASSGNTIYF.

This clonotype was seen many times. The V gene is TRBV19, the J gene TRBJ2-1; D possibly matches TRBD1 or TRBD2 (6 bases each). The V gene's germline CDR1 is LNHDA and CDR2 SQIVND (reference sequence). The V and J ends lost 4 bases and 4 bases respectively, with 11 bases between them. This CDR3 has 14 amino acids. CDR3 in amino acids: CASSRRDTYNEQFF. DNA for the CDR3: TGTGCCAGTAGTAGGCGGGACACGTACAATGAGCAGTTCTTC.

The chain recombines TRBV19 with TRBJ1-2; D is possibly TRBD1 (5 bases). Germline V gene lookup returns CDR1 LNHDA and CDR2 SQIVND (reference sequence). The length of the CDR3 is 13 residues. V lost 4 bases and J 3 bases, leaving 9 bases between the germline ends. CDR3 bases: TGTGCCAGTAGTAGGATGGGACACTATGGCTACACCTTC. Encoded protein: CASSRMGHYGYTF.